The 15 T cell receptor beta chains reported below all come from one sample, sequenced in a study of cytomegalovirus exposure and HLA in healthy donors. The study ran its PCR with 60 Vbeta and 13 Jbeta primers. Assay: immunoSEQ multiplex PCR; the TCRdb copy retains only in-frame clones and omits some. Found here are fewer than 200,000 clones, more than 65% of them singletons; the top ten hold approximately 1.4%. The material sequenced was PBMCs. These receptors all stem from a man aged 25-40 years in good health and CMV-seronegative.

This chain connects TRBV19 to TRBJ2-1, with D possibly being TRBD2 (5 bases). The CDR3 spans 15 residues. Germline loops: CDR1 LNHDA, CDR2 SQIVND (reference sequence). The germline V and J ends were trimmed by 7 bases and 1 base, with 14 bases remaining between them. The CDR3 coding sequence is TGTGCCAGTATTAACCAGCCGGGATCCTACAATGAGCAGTTCTTC. Its translation: CASINQPGSYNEQFF. The variable domain in full, completed from reference TRBV19 and TRBJ2-1, reads DGGITQSPKYLFRKEGQNVTLSCEQNLNHDAMYWYRQDPGQGLRLIYYSQIVNDFQKGDIAEGYSVSREKKESFPLTVTSAQKNPTAFYLCASINQPGSYNEQFFGPGTRLTVL.

V and J are TRBV4-3 and TRBJ2-1; TRBD2 aligns across 8 bases. The CDR3 is 15 amino acids. The V segment lost 4 bases and the J segment 2 bases; nucleotides outside the gene matches: 4. Looked up from germline, CDR1 is LGHNA and CDR2 is YSLEER. This chain's CDR3 is CASSLSREAYNEQFF. For the CDR3, the DNA is TGCGCCAGCAGCCTGTCGCGGGAGGCCTACAATGAGCAGTTCTTC.

In DNA form, the CDR3 reads TGTGCCAGCAGAGGGCTAGCGGGAGGGTTGGGAGAGACCCAGTACTTC. This sequence encodes CASRGLAGGLGETQYF. This chain joins TRBV6-6 and TRBJ2-5; 12 positions match TRBD2. Germline CDR1 MNHNY, CDR2 SVGAGI (reference sequence). Trimming cost V 6 bases and J 4 bases; bases outside gene matches: 9. This CDR3 spans 16 amino acids.

The chain uses TRBV10-2 and TRBJ2-7; possible D gene TRBD1, 6 bases. Trimming shortened V by 0 bases and J by 5 bases, and 11 bases separated the two germline ends. CDR1 and CDR2 (germline): WSHSY, SAAADI. CDR3 length: 14 residues. The CDR3 bases are TGCGCCAGCAGTGAGTCAGCTGGGGGCCACGAGCAGTACTTC. Translated, it gives CASSESAGGHEQYF.

This chain's CDR3 is CASSQDLNNEQFF. CDR3 coding DNA: TGCGCCAGCAGCCAAGATCTTAACAATGAGCAGTTCTTC. The rearrangement links TRBV4-1 to TRBJ2-1; D unclear. The V and J ends lost 0 bases and 5 bases respectively, with 5 bases between them. CDR3 length equals 13 residues. Germline-derived CDR1 and CDR2 are MGHRA and YSYEKL.

The rearrangement joins TRBV4-3 to TRBJ1-6; D possibly corresponds to TRBD1 (5 bases). Germline V gives CDR1 LGHNA, CDR2 YSLEER. Trimming stripped 0 bases from V and 3 bases from J, with 15 bases between. The CDR3 is made up of 18 amino acids. DNA for the CDR3: TGCGCCAGCAGCCAAGACCCCCCTGGCAGGGTCTATAATTCACCCCTCCACTTT. This gives the protein CASSQDPPGRVYNSPLHF.

The V gene is TRBV2, the J gene TRBJ1-4, with D tentatively TRBD1 (6 bases). V shed 6 bases and J shed 4 bases, with 9 bases lying between them. The germline CDR1 and CDR2 sequences are SNHLY and FYNNEI. CDR3 length: 13 amino acids. The CDR3 spells CASSRTDNEKLFF. The CDR3 DNA is TGTGCCAGCAGCAGGACAGATAATGAAAAACTGTTTTTT.

V is TRBV27 and J is TRBJ1-5; D may be TRBD1 (5 bases). V lost 6 bases to trimming and J lost 6 bases, with 12 bases between them. The CDR3 is 13 residues long. Germline CDR1 MNHEY, CDR2 SMNVEV (reference sequence). The CDR3 region is CASSSGSPQPQHF. The CDR3 bases are TGTGCCAGCAGCTCAGGGTCCCCTCAGCCCCAGCATTTT.

The rearrangement uses TRBV2 and TRBJ2-7; possible D gene TRBD2, 7 bases. V was shortened by 8 bases and J by 0 bases, with 14 bases between the two germline ends. CDR1 is SNHLY and CDR2 is FYNNEI in the germline V gene. The CDR3 loop spans 14 amino acids. CDR3 nucleotide sequence: TGTGCCAGCCTGGCGGGGGCTATCTCCTACGAGCAGTACTTC. As protein: CASLAGAISYEQYF.

Comment on this clone: Sequence at one end of the junction differs from germline and may be a read error. The chain carries TRBV6-5 and TRBJ1-6; 8 bases line up with TRBD1. The germline V gene has CDR1 MNHEY and CDR2 SVGAGI. The CDR3 consists of 15 residues. Here the CDR3 reads CASSPSGQGISPPHF. The CDR3 DNA reads as TGTGCCAGCAGTCCCAGCGGACAGGGCATTTCACCCCCCCACTTT.

The chain links TRBV28 to TRBJ1-6, with D possibly being TRBD1 (6 bases). Trimming cost V 6 bases and J 6 bases, with 18 bases left between them. This CDR3 is built from 16 residues. Per germline, CDR1 MDHEN and CDR2 SYDVKM. CDR3 nucleotides: TGTGCCAGCAGGTGGGCGGGGGCCCTTAGTAATTCACCCCTCCACTTT. It yields the protein CASRWAGALSNSPLHF.

This chain joins TRBV5-4 and TRBJ2-5; TRBD1 is a possible D gene (5 bases). This CDR3 is 14 amino acids long. Trimming cost V 1 base and J 5 bases, with 12 bases left between them. The germline V gene has CDR1 SGHNT and CDR2 YYREEE (reference sequence). The CDR3 sequence is CASSLLGADETQYF. The CDR3 coding sequence is TGTGCCAGCAGCTTGCTTGGGGCGGATGAGACCCAGTACTTC.

The V call is TRBV7-2, the J call TRBJ1-5; no clear D gene. Trimming cost V 0 bases and J 7 bases, with 13 bases left between them. Germline loops: CDR1 SGHTA, CDR2 FQGNSA. CDR3 length: 15 amino acids. The CDR3 DNA sequence: TGTGCCAGCAGCTTAGCGCATTCCGGGGAGCAGCCCCAGCATTTT. It yields the protein CASSLAHSGEQPQHF.

This chain uses TRBV5-4 with TRBJ1-1; 9 bases are a match to TRBD1. Germline values: CDR1 SGHNT, CDR2 YYREEE (reference sequence). Unmatched junction bases numbered 12, after V lost 2 bases and J lost 4 bases. There are 17 residues in the CDR3. The CDR3 nucleotides read TGTGCCAGCAGCTTACGAGGGACAGGGAAATGGATCACTGAAGCTTTCTTT. Protein sequence: CASSLRGTGKWITEAFF.

This chain links TRBV4-1 with TRBJ2-7, with D perhaps TRBD2 (6 bases). The V end lost 4 bases, the J end lost 3 bases, and 10 bases lay between the germline ends. This CDR3 contains 13 residues. The germline CDR1 and CDR2 sequences are MGHRA and YSYEKL. CDR3 coding DNA: TGCGCCAGCAGCCTCACTAGCTACTACGAGCAGTACTTC. It specifies CASSLTSYYEQYF.